This paragraph reports one TCR beta chain. Its antigen is not identified. Germline CDR1 and CDR2: SGDLS and YYNGEE. The CDR3 is 14 residues long. Deletions cut 3 bases from V and 0 bases from J, with 7 bases between. Clones were read by immunoSEQ multiplex PCR, and TCRdb kept only the in-frame ones, dropping some. This sample has about 1.5 million clones, with roughly 96% found just once. This sample stems from a study of shared clonotypes between healthy human individuals. Regarding the study as a whole: Relative to clonotypes present in all four donors, those not shared had lower generation probabilities.

CD45RA+ naive and CD45RA-negative memory subsets were separated from CD4+ cells. The sequence was obtained from a man between 25 and 39 years old in good health. V gene TRBV9 combines with J gene TRBJ2-1; D gene unclear. The sequenced material came from naive CD4+ T cells sorted from blood. As to subset: CD45RA+ positively selected. CDR3 sequence (DNA): TGTGCCAGCAGCGAGACCAGCTCCTACAATGAGCAGTTCTTC. Amino acid sequence: CASSETSSYNEQFF.